Below are 25 T cell receptor beta chains sequenced from a single sample in a study of blood T cells in healthy people across ages. A second PCR of about 6 to 12 cycles used a sample-barcoded 5' primer and a J-beta primer mix. From the 5' RACE reads, TCRdb called clonotypes with MiXCR, one entry per CDR3 protein. The sample yields more than 800,000 distinct CDR3 sequences, around 28% seen once. What was sequenced was blood. These receptor sequences come from a woman aged 80 or older in good health.

J is TRBJ2-1 and V is TRBV29-1, with D unclear. Per the germline V gene, CDR1 is SQVTM and CDR2 is ANQGSEA. Trimming pared 0 bases from V and 13 bases from J, leaving 13 bases between. The CDR3 length is 12 residues. CDR3 nucleotide sequence: TGCAGCGTTGAAGAATCTGGACCAACCCAGTTCTTC. This translates into CSVEESGPTQFF.

The sample holds a few counts of this clonotype. The rearrangement uses TRBV6-1 and TRBJ2-5; 10 bases fit TRBD1. The CDR3 is 17 residues long. Germline V gene lookup returns CDR1 MNHNS and CDR2 SASEGT. J was trimmed by 2 bases and V by 3 bases; bases with no gene match: 9. This chain's CDR3 is CASSEFPSGQGQETQYF. CDR3 in DNA: TGTGCCAGCAGTGAGTTTCCTTCGGGACAGGGGCAAGAGACCCAGTACTTC.

This clonotype was counted between two and nine times. This CDR3 fails to terminate in the conserved phenylalanine or tryptophan, so it likely reflects a read error. The V gene is TRBV6-2 or TRBV6-3, the J gene TRBJ2-3; 7 bases fit TRBD2. This CDR3 has 15 residues. Trimming took 6 bases from V and 3 from J; bases not matched to a gene: 9. The germline V gene encodes CDR1 MNHEY and CDR2 SVGEGT. In nucleotides, the CDR3 is TGTGCCAGCAGAGCCCCTAGCGGTTCGACAGATACGCAGTATGTT. Its translation: CASRAPSGSTDTQYV.

In its sample, this clonotype was seen a few times. This sequence joins TRBV7-9 and TRBJ2-2, with D perhaps matching TRBD1 (5 bases). The V and J ends lost 8 bases and 4 bases respectively, with 20 bases between them. Germline CDR1 reads SEHNR; CDR2 reads FQNEAQ (reference sequence). The CDR3 extends over 16 amino acids. CDR3 coding DNA: TGTGCCAGCGGCACGGGTGTGACAGTGTCCACCGGGGAGCTGTTTTTT. Translating it yields CASGTGVTVSTGELFF.

This chain joins TRBV20-1 and TRBJ2-7; D is perhaps TRBD2 (5 bases). This CDR3 contains 14 residues. Trimming cost V 2 bases and J 7 bases, with 18 bases left between them. CDR1 and CDR2 from the germline V gene are DFQATT and SNEGSKA (reference sequence). The CDR3 coding sequence is TGCAGTGCTAGAACAGTGTCGGGCAGCGGTGAGCAGTACTTC. It translates to CSARTVSGSGEQYF.

This clonotype was picked up many times. The V gene is TRBV20-1, the J gene TRBJ1-1; no reliable D call. V was pared by 2 bases and J by 0 bases, with 13 bases between. Germline lookup yields CDR1 DFQATT and CDR2 SNEGSKA (reference sequence). The CDR3 is made up of 15 amino acids. CDR3 in amino acids: CSARPGRTVNTEAFF. In DNA form, the CDR3 reads TGCAGTGCTAGACCGGGGAGGACCGTGAACACTGAAGCTTTCTTT.

In the case of this clonotype: With a much larger clone just one base away, this may be a read error. V gene TRBV11-3 combines with J gene TRBJ2-1; D gene unclear. Germline assignment: CDR1 SGHNT and CDR2 YENEEA. V lost 3 bases, J lost 4 bases, and 13 bases lay in between. The CDR3 runs 15 residues. This CDR3 is CASSFWGNFYNEQFF. In DNA form, the CDR3 reads TGTGCCAGCAGCTTCTGGGGTAATTTTTACAATGAGCAGTTCTTC.

This clonotype has only a few counts. V gene TRBV18 combines with J gene TRBJ2-5, with D perhaps TRBD1 or TRBD2 (5 bases each). The CDR3 contains 16 residues. Trimming stripped 6 bases from V and 2 bases from J, with 19 bases between. Germline V gene lookup returns CDR1 KGHSH and CDR2 LQKENI. CDR3 coding DNA: TGTGCCAGCTCCCTACGGAACGGGGCCGCGCAAGAGACCCAGTACTTC. This codes for CASSLRNGAAQETQYF.

On this clonotype itself: A much larger clone lies one base from this, so it may be a read error. The chain links TRBV6-2 or TRBV6-3 to TRBJ2-1; 8 bases match TRBD1. Germline CDR1 and CDR2: MNHEY and SVGEGT. V lost 6 bases to trimming and J lost 2 bases; unmatched junction nucleotides: 9. This CDR3 contains 16 residues. This CDR3 is CASRNNRGSTYNEQFF. Here the CDR3 DNA reads TGTGCCAGCAGAAACAACAGGGGGAGCACCTACAATGAGCAGTTCTTC.

The chain recombines TRBV5-1 with TRBJ2-1; TRBD1 or TRBD2 may be the D gene (5 bases each). Near its end, the DNA agrees better with TRBJ2-7, so the J call may be wrong. This CDR3 has 15 amino acids. Germline V gene data show CDR1 as SGHRS and CDR2 as YFSETQ. For the CDR3, the DNA is TGCGCCTCCAGGGTCGCGGGTTCCCCCTACAATGAGCAGTACTTC. Translated, it gives CASRVAGSPYNEQYF.

About this clonotype itself: One base away lies a much larger clone, so this may be a sequencing read error. This chain uses TRBV3-1 with TRBJ2-1, with D unresolved. Trimming pared 1 base from V and 15 bases from J, leaving 13 bases between. The CDR3 covers 12 residues. From germline, CDR1 is LGHDT and CDR2 YNNKEL (reference sequence). The CDR3 DNA is TGTGCCAGCAGCCAAGTACTGCTTGAGAGGTTCTTC. It yields the protein CASSQVLLERFF.

This clonotype has a count of ten or more. The J gene is TRBJ2-5, the V gene TRBV10-3; the match to TRBD1 covers 8 bases. V shed 1 base and J 5 bases; nucleotides not matched to a gene: 9. CDR1 and CDR2 from the germline V gene are ENHRY and SYGVKD. The CDR3 has 16 residues. CDR3 loop: CAISEWVGQEEETQYF. DNA for the CDR3: TGTGCCATCAGTGAGTGGGTGGGACAGGAGGAGGAGACCCAGTACTTC.

This clonotype was detected many times. The chain couples TRBV20-1 to TRBJ1-2; D remains unclear. Germline V gene sequence: CDR1 DFQATT, CDR2 SNEGSKA (reference sequence). V was trimmed by 6 bases and J by 8 bases, leaving 13 bases between them. The CDR3 has 11 amino acids. The CDR3 sequence: CSAAAIRGYTF. In DNA, the CDR3 is TGCAGTGCGGCCGCCATACGAGGCTACACCTTC.

This clonotype has a count of ten or more. The rearrangement joins TRBV28 to TRBJ1-2; 11 bases are a match to TRBD1. Germline loops: CDR1 MDHEN, CDR2 SYDVKM. The CDR3 consists of 15 residues. Trimming removed 5 bases from V and 5 bases from J; junction bases left unmatched: 7. DNA of the CDR3: TGTGCCAGCAGTCCGGGGGGACAGGGGGGGTATGGCTACACCTTC. This translates into CASSPGGQGGYGYTF.

Only a few counts were recorded for this clonotype. The V and J genes are TRBV18 and TRBJ1-4; TRBD1 is a possible D gene (6 bases). V lost 1 base to trimming and J lost 7 bases, with 10 bases between them. Looked up from germline, CDR1 is KGHSH and CDR2 is LQKENI. There are 14 residues in the CDR3. CDR3 nucleotide sequence: TGTGCCAGCTCACCACGGGGACAAGGTGAAAAACTGTTTTTT. Its translation is CASSPRGQGEKLFF.

Remarks on this clonotype: This may be a read error: a much more frequent sequence differs by one nucleotide. The rearrangement uses TRBV5-1 and TRBJ2-5, with 10 bases that match TRBD2. V was clipped by 4 bases and J by 11 bases; unmatched bases: 14. CDR1 and CDR2 from the germline V gene are SGHRS and YFSETQ. The CDR3 has 15 amino acids. CDR3 nucleotides: TGCGCCAGCAGCCCCGGACTAGCGGTACTCAATGAGCAGTACTTC. Translated, it gives CASSPGLAVLNEQYF.

This clonotype was seen a handful of times. The gene calls are TRBV28 and TRBJ2-5; a weak D match, TRBD1 (6 bases). The CDR3 length is 14 residues. Deletions cut 1 base from V and 11 bases from J, with 17 bases between. Germline CDR1 is MDHEN and CDR2 is SYDVKM. DNA of the CDR3: TGTGCCAGCAGTTTATCCCACCTGGACAGAGAGCAGTACTTC. It specifies CASSLSHLDREQYF.

CDR3 bases: TGTGCCAGCATCAACCGGGGGGGGGAGTACGAGCAGTACTTC. Protein sequence: CASINRGGEYEQYF. The chain combines TRBV28 with TRBJ2-5; 8 bases map to TRBD2. Judging by the DNA end, TRBJ2-7 fits better; the J call may be wrong. This CDR3 contains 14 residues. CDR1 and CDR2 from the germline V gene are MDHEN and SYDVKM.

There are a few counts of this clonotype. CDR3 protein: CSVELQASYEQYF. CDR3 in DNA: TGCAGCGTTGAATTGCAGGCTTCCTACGAGCAGTACTTC. V and J are TRBV29-1 and TRBJ2-7; D is uncertain. Germline values: CDR1 SQVTM, CDR2 ANQGSEA. The CDR3 extends over 13 amino acids. V was pared by 2 bases and J by 1 base, with 9 bases between.

This clonotype was picked up a small number of times. CDR3 sequence reads: CAWSSPRRESKSPLHF. The CDR3 DNA follows: TGTGCCTGGAGTAGCCCCCGCAGGGAGAGTAAATCACCCCTCCACTTT. The V gene is TRBV30, the J gene TRBJ1-6; possible D gene TRBD1, 5 bases. Germline V lookup: CDR1 GTSNPN, CDR2 SVGIG (reference sequence). V lost 2 bases and J 10 bases, leaving 21 bases between the germline ends. The CDR3 has 16 amino acids.

The chain uses TRBV9 and TRBJ1-2; TRBD1 matches 8 bases. This CDR3 region has 14 residues. The germline CDR1 and CDR2 sequences are SGDLS and YYNGEE. With V trimmed by 0 bases and J by 8 bases, 6 bases remained unmatched. The CDR3 sequence is CASSVGQGNSGYTF. In DNA, the CDR3 is TGTGCCAGCAGCGTAGGACAGGGGAACTCGGGCTACACCTTC. Variable domain in full (rest from reference TRBV9 and TRBJ1-2): DSGVTQTPKHLITATGQRVTLRCSPRSGDLSVYWYQQSLDQGLQFLIQYYNGEERAKGNILERFSAQQFPDLHSELNLSSLELGDSALYFCASSVGQGNSGYTFGSGTRLTVV.

Ten or more counts support this clonotype. V and J are TRBV24-1 and TRBJ2-3; tentatively, D is TRBD1 or TRBD2 (5 bases each). Per germline, CDR1 KGHDR and CDR2 SFDVKD. V gave up 3 bases and J gave up 3 bases, with 12 bases separating them. CDR3 size: 15 residues. The CDR3 DNA is TGTGCCACCAGTGATCCGGGACGCCGGACAGATACGCAGTATTTT. Protein: CATSDPGRRTDTQYF.

As regards this clonotype: Being one base from a much bigger clone, this may be a read error. The gene calls are TRBV6-2 or TRBV6-3 and TRBJ2-1; 7 bases agree with TRBD2. The ends lost 5 bases at V and 13 bases at J; junction bases unmatched: 20. Germline loops: CDR1 MNHEY, CDR2 SVGEGT. The CDR3 runs to 16 residues. CDR3 residues: CASSPRYGLVGETQFF. The CDR3 nucleotides are TGTGCCAGCAGTCCCCGCTACGGACTAGTTGGGGAGACCCAGTTCTTC.

This chain uses TRBV20-1 with TRBJ1-1; 9 bases map to TRBD1. Germline V gene sequence: CDR1 DFQATT, CDR2 SNEGSKA (reference sequence). This CDR3 spans 16 amino acids. V shed 1 base and J 0 bases; nucleotides not matched to a gene: 6. The CDR3 loop reads CSARGHGQGLNTEAFF. The CDR3 nucleotides read TGCAGTGCTAGAGGCCATGGACAGGGGCTGAACACTGAAGCTTTCTTT.

The chain recombines TRBV7-2 with TRBJ2-5, with D perhaps TRBD1 or TRBD2 (5 bases each). Germline V gene sequence: CDR1 SGHTA, CDR2 FQGNSA. V was shortened by 5 bases and J by 1 base, with 20 bases between the two germline ends. The CDR3 consists of 17 residues. This chain's CDR3 is CASSLGTGTILQETQYF. For the CDR3, the DNA is TGTGCCAGCAGCCTCGGGACGGGCACGATCCTCCAAGAGACCCAGTACTTC. Based on the CDR3 plus reference TRBV7-2 and TRBJ2-5, the full variable domain is GAGVSQSPSNKVTEKGKDVELRCDPISGHTALYWYRQSLGQGLEFLIYFQGNSAPDKSGLPSDRFSAERTGGSVSTLTIQRTQQEDSAVYLCASSLGTGTILQETQYFGPGTRLLVL.